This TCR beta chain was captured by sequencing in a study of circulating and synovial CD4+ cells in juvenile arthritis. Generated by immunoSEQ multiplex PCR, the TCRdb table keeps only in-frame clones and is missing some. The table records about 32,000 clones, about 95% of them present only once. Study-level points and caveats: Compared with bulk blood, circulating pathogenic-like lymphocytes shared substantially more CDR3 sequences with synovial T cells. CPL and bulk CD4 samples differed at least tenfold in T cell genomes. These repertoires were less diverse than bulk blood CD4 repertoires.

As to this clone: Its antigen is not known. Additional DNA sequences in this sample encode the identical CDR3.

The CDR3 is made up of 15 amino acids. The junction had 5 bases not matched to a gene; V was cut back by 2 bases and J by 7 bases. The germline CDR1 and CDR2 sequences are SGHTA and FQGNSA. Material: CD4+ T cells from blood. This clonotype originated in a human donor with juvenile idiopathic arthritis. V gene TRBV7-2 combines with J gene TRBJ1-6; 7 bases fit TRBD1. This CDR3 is CASSLSHRGNSPLHF. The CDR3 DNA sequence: TGTGCCAGCAGCTTAAGTCACAGGGGCAATTCACCCCTCCACTTT.